Listed below are T cell receptor beta chains from one sample, sequenced in a study of blood T cell repertoires in COVID-19. Using immunoSEQ multiplex PCR, the repertoire was profiled, and TCRdb retains in-frame clones only, with some absent. The profile shows more than 250,000 clones, 88% of them singletons. Sample: PBMCs or T cells enriched from blood (not recorded which). These TCRs come from a woman in her 40s with acute COVID-19. CDR3s include the opening cysteine and the closing phenylalanine or tryptophan. D genes are given only for firm matches. Part of the rows lack a size; the others show once, few, many or a class for expanded clones.

V	J	D	size	DNA	CDR3
TRBV28	TRBJ2-2	TRBD1	NA	TGTGCCAGCAGCCTCGGACAGGGCCGGAACACCGGGGAGCTGTTTTTT	CASSLGQGRNTGELFF
TRBV5-4	TRBJ2-2	TRBD1	NA	TGTGCCAGCAGCCAACTCCAGGGGGCGGCCGGGGAGCTGTTTTTT	CASSQLQGAAGELFF
TRBV19	TRBJ2-2	NA	NA	TGTGCCAGTAGTATTGGAGGGGGCAACACCGGGGAGCTGTTTTTT	CASSIGGGNTGELFF
TRBV5-4	TRBJ2-7	TRBD2	few	TGTGCCAGCAGCCCTGGCACTAGCGGGACTTACGAGCAGTACTTC	CASSPGTSGTYEQYF
TRBV19	TRBJ2-2	TRBD1	NA	TGTGCCAGTAGCTTCGGACAGGGAATAAGGGAGCTGTTTTTT	CASSFGQGIRELFF
TRBV5-6	TRBJ1-1	NA	few	TGTGCCAGCAGCACTGTAGTTGGCGGCACTGAAGCTTTCTTT	CASSTVVGGTEAFF
TRBV3-1/TRBV3-2	TRBJ2-1	TRBD2	NA	TGTGCCAGCAGCCGCCCACTAGCGGGAGATTACAATGAGCAGTTCTTC	CASSRPLAGDYNEQFF
TRBV28	TRBJ1-2	NA	NA	TGTGCCAGCGAAACAAACTATGGCTACACCTTC	CASETNYGYTF
TRBV18	TRBJ2-7	TRBD1	NA	TGTGCCAGCTCATTGCCCGGGACAGGGGCCTTCTACGAGCAGTACTTC	CASSLPGTGAFYEQYF
TRBV11-2	TRBJ1-2	NA	NA	TGTGCCAGCAGCTTAAATGCTATTGTCCGAATCAACTATGGCTACACCTTC	CASSLNAIVRINYGYTF
TRBV10-1	TRBJ2-3	TRBD2	NA	TGCGCCAGCAGGGGCTCACTAGCGGCCACAGATACGCAGTATTTT	CASRGSLAATDTQYF
TRBV28	TRBJ2-7	TRBD1	NA	TGTGCCACGACAGCCTGGGACAGGGGGATCTACGAGCAGTACTTC	CATTAWDRGIYEQYF
TRBV24-1	TRBJ1-2	TRBD1	NA	TGTGCCACCAGTGATAGCGCTAGGGGGCCGACTAACTATGGCTACACCTTC	CATSDSARGPTNYGYTF
TRBV2	TRBJ1-1	NA	NA	TGTGCCAGCAGTGTCAGGGATGTGGCTGAAGCTTTCTTT	CASSVRDVAEAFF
TRBV4-1	TRBJ2-7	TRBD2	NA	TGCGCCAGCAGCTCTCCCTCTAGCGGGGACACCTACGAGCAGTACTTC	CASSSPSSGDTYEQYF
TRBV24-1	TRBJ1-1	TRBD1	NA	TGTGCCACCAGTCCGGGACAGGGGAGGGACACTGAAGCTTTCTTT	CATSPGQGRDTEAFF
TRBV12-5	TRBJ2-2	NA	NA	TGTGCTAGTGGTTCCCCCCTCTCAGTCAGTGGCACCGGGGAGCTGTTTTTT	CASGSPLSVSGTGELFF
TRBV24-1	TRBJ2-1	NA	NA	TGTGCCACCAGTGACCACCCGACAGGTCGGAGCTCCTACAATGAGCAGTTCTTC	CATSDHPTGRSSYNEQFF
TRBV28	TRBJ2-7	NA	NA	TGTGCCAGCAGTAAAACGGGGGGCCAGGGCTCCTACGAGCAGTACTTC	CASSKTGGQGSYEQYF
TRBV10-3	TRBJ2-1	NA	NA	TGTGCCACCAGAGACTCTCGGTCTGACAATGAGCAGTTCTTC	CATRDSRSDNEQFF
TRBV6-1	TRBJ1-5	NA	NA	TGTGCCAGCAGTGACCAGGGAAATCAGCCCCAGCATTTT	CASSDQGNQPQHF
TRBV10-1	TRBJ2-1	TRBD2	few	TGCGCCAGCAGTGACCCCGGGACTAAGGGAGGGAATGAGCAGTTCTTC	CASSDPGTKGGNEQFF
TRBV5-1	TRBJ1-2	TRBD1	NA	TGCGCCAGCAGCAAGACAGGGGATGTGGGTGATGGCTACACCTTC	CASSKTGDVGDGYTF
TRBV28	TRBJ1-6	TRBD1	NA	TGTGCCAGCAGCCGGACAGGTGACAATTCACCCCTCCACTTT	CASSRTGDNSPLHF
TRBV4-3	TRBJ1-4	TRBD1	once	TGCGCCAGCAGCCGAAATCCGGGACAGACTAATGAAAAACTGTTTTTT	CASSRNPGQTNEKLFF
TRBV27	TRBJ2-7	TRBD2	NA	TGTGCCAGCAGTTTTGCGGGAGGGCCCTACGAGCAGTACTTC	CASSFAGGPYEQYF
TRBV13	TRBJ2-1	NA	NA	TGTGCCAGCAGCAGCATTAATGAGCAGTTCTTC	CASSSINEQFF
TRBV5-4	TRBJ1-4	NA	NA	TGTGCCAGCAGCTTGCGGGCAGGGAATGAAAAACTGTTTTTT	CASSLRAGNEKLFF
TRBV6-5	TRBJ2-1	NA	NA	TGTGCCAGCAGTTATTTGCGGGCGGGGAACAATGAGCAGTTCTTC	CASSYLRAGNNEQFF
TRBV12-3/TRBV12-4	TRBJ2-5	TRBD1	NA	TGTGCCAGCAGGGGACAGGGGGAAGAGACCCAGTACTTC	CASRGQGEETQYF
TRBV2	TRBJ1-2	NA	NA	TGTGCCAGCAGTCTCGGTCAAGGGGCCCTCTATGGCTACACCTTC	CASSLGQGALYGYTF
TRBV25-1	TRBJ2-1	TRBD1	NA	TGTGCCAGCAGTCCCTGGACAGGGGCCTACAATGAGCAGTTCTTC	CASSPWTGAYNEQFF
TRBV4-3	TRBJ1-2	NA	NA	TGCGCCAGCAGCCAAGTGGAGTGGGTTGGCTACACCTTC	CASSQVEWVGYTF
TRBV5-4	TRBJ1-1	NA	NA	TGTGTCACGAGAGGAGGGACGGGGGCTTTCTTT	CVTRGGTGAFF
TRBV11-3	TRBJ2-1	TRBD2	NA	TGTGCCAGCAGCCCCTGGACCCGCGGGGGGTCCTACAATGAGCAGTTCTTC	CASSPWTRGGSYNEQFF
TRBV3-1/TRBV3-2	TRBJ2-7	TRBD2	NA	TGTGCCAGCAGCCAAGTGAGCGGGGGTGGGTCCTACGAGCAGTACTTC	CASSQVSGGGSYEQYF
TRBV7-2	TRBJ2-3	TRBD2	NA	TGTGCCAGCAGCTGGGGACTAGCGAATACGCAGTATTTT	CASSWGLANTQYF
TRBV5-1	TRBJ1-4	TRBD1	NA	TGCGCCAGCAGCTTGGCAGGGGGTGGAGCAACTAATGAAAAACTGTTTTTT	CASSLAGGGATNEKLFF
TRBV9	TRBJ2-1	TRBD2	NA	TGTGCCAGCAGCGCCGGGACTAGCGGGAGCCCCTCCTACAATGAGCAGTTCTTC	CASSAGTSGSPSYNEQFF
TRBV19	TRBJ2-2	TRBD1	NA	TGTGCCAGTACCACAGGACAGGGGACCGGGGAGCTGTTTTTT	CASTTGQGTGELFF
TRBV18	TRBJ1-6	TRBD1	NA	TGTGCCAGCTCCGGGACAGGGAATTATAATTCACCCCTCCACTTT	CASSGTGNYNSPLHF
TRBV24-1	TRBJ2-1	TRBD2	NA	TGTGCCACCAGTGATTTGAGCGGGAGGAGCGACAATGAGCAGTTCTTC	CATSDLSGRSDNEQFF
TRBV5-6	TRBJ2-7	NA	NA	TGTGCCAGCAGCTTGCAGGGATCGTACGAGCAGTACTTC	CASSLQGSYEQYF
TRBV9	TRBJ1-4	NA	NA	TGTGCCAGCAGCCCCCACGGGGGGTTTAATGAAAAACTGTTTTTT	CASSPHGGFNEKLFF
TRBV6-5	TRBJ1-1	NA	NA	TGTGCCAGCAGTAGAAACAGGGACGTGAACACTGAAGCTTTCTTT	CASSRNRDVNTEAFF
TRBV9	TRBJ2-2	NA	NA	TGTGCCAGCGTGGGGCTAGCGAAAATTAACACCGGGGAGCTGTTTTTT	CASVGLAKINTGELFF
TRBV15	TRBJ2-1	NA	NA	TGTGCCACCAGCAGAGGAGGGCCCCGGGTCAATGAGCAGTTCTTC	CATSRGGPRVNEQFF
TRBV27	TRBJ1-1	NA	NA	TGTGCCAGCAGTTTCCCGGCTTGGCACTATGGATGGAGGACTGAAGCTTTCTTT	CASSFPAWHYGWRTEAFF
TRBV4-1	TRBJ1-1	NA	NA	TGCGCCAGCAGCCAACCCGACAGGCGGAACACTGAAGCTTTCTTT	CASSQPDRRNTEAFF
TRBV27	TRBJ1-2	TRBD1	NA	TGTGCCAGCAGTCCCAGGACAGGGCAATATGGCTACACCTTC	CASSPRTGQYGYTF
TRBV18	TRBJ1-5	NA	NA	TGTGCCAGCTCGACACAGGGAGGGGATCAGCCCCAGCATTTT	CASSTQGGDQPQHF
TRBV18	TRBJ2-1	TRBD2	NA	TGTGCCAGCTCTGAGCGGGAGGGCCATTTGGATGAGCAGTTCTTC	CASSEREGHLDEQFF